The subject of this entry is one T cell receptor beta chain. This sample was included in a study of blood T cell repertoires in COVID-19. In the study overall: Spain, Italy and the United States supplied samples that represented acute and convalescent COVID-19. PBMCs, B-cell-depleted T cells, or T cells were the source of the cDNA or gDNA that made up the material.

Authors' data handling: Researchers report that nucleated cell counts were estimated from reference gene primer amplification. Profiled with immunoSEQ multiplex PCR; TCRdb holds only in-frame clones, not every one. V and J calls and clone size follow that table, whereas D and trimming were derived from the DNA. This repertoire shows 75,000 to 95,000 clones, 90% found once; its top ten account for about 2.7%. This CDR3 region has 17 residues. Trimming removed 0 bases from V and 0 bases from J, with 12 bases in between. Germline-derived CDR1 and CDR2 are SGHTA and FQGNSA. The TCR originated in a human donor in a cohort sampled during active COVID-19. What was sequenced was peripheral blood. The chain recombines TRBV7-2 with TRBJ1-3; D unclear. The CDR3 reads CASSLAQALSSGNTIYF. The CDR3 bases are TGTGCCAGCAGCTTAGCTCAAGCTTTGAGCTCTGGAAACACCATATATTTT.